This record looks at one T cell receptor (beta chain) sequence and its context. The V gene's germline CDR1 is SGHRS and CDR2 YFSETQ. CDR3 length: 15 residues. V was pared by 4 bases and J by 5 bases, with 18 bases between. These data come from a study of blood T cell repertoires in COVID-19. Across the study: COVID-19 samples, acute and convalescent, were from the United States, Italy and Spain.

Profiled with immunoSEQ multiplex PCR; TCRdb holds only in-frame clones, not every one. The sample consists of under 250,000 clones, approximately 84% of them appearing once. Sample: peripheral blood. The V call is TRBV5-1, the J call TRBJ2-5; weak D call: TRBD1 (6 bases). This TCR was sampled from a woman between 45 and 60 years old with active or convalescent COVID-19. The CDR3 DNA reads as TGCGCCAGCAGCCCACAGGGTTCCCCCACGGAGACCCAGTACTTC. Residues: CASSPQGSPTETQYF.